This note documents a single T cell receptor (beta chain) sequence. At one boundary the junction diverges from the germline segment, which might be a read error. There were TCR beta CDR3 regions amplified from RNA transcripts. When the TCR CDR3 underwent first-round RT-PCR, the HTBI primer set was used. TCRdb processed the multiplex PCR reads anew with MiXCR; each CDR3 protein has one entry. The sample consists of about 280,000 distinct CDR3 sequences, around a quarter of them appearing once. This record comes from a study of T cells in Graves' hyperthyroidism and ophthalmopathy. The CDR3 has 15 amino acids. Per the germline V gene, CDR1 is PRHDT and CDR2 is FYEKMQ (reference sequence). Diagnoses used clinical symptoms, serum thyroxine and TRAb, thyroid ultrasound and orbital computed tomography. PBMCs stemmed from about 9.5 ml fresh peripheral blood.

Sequencing input: blood. The TCR was taken from a man in his forties or fifties with Graves' hyperthyroidism that later progressed to Graves' ophthalmopathy. V and J are TRBV13 and TRBJ2-7; 8 bases are shared with TRBD2. CDR3 DNA sequence: TGTGCCAGCAGCTTTGCTAGCGGGCCTTCCTACGAGAAGTACTTC. Its translation is CASSFASGPSYEKYF.